This entry describes one TCR beta chain. Antigen unknown. This sample stems from a study of beta chain features in type 1 diabetes. Trimming stripped 4 bases from V and 6 bases from J, with 13 bases between. This CDR3 has 13 amino acids. Per the germline V gene, CDR1 is SGHTA and CDR2 is FQGNSA. Expressed TCRB transcripts were sequenced, since all the RNA that had been isolated was reverse transcribed. TCRdb's table, derived via immunoSEQ multiplex PCR, lists solely in-frame clones and lacks some. The repertoire holds under 400,000 clones, with over 9.5% as singletons. Findings of the study overall: The VDJ junctions of type 1 diabetes patients carried fewer insertions and more deletions.

Sample: naive CD4+ T cells from blood. The V and J genes are TRBV7-2 and TRBJ2-7; D unclear. This clonotype was obtained from a man younger than 30 in good health. The CDR3 DNA sequence: TGTGCCAGCAGCTCAGACACCGCTGGCGAGCAGTACTTC. This gives the protein CASSSDTAGEQYF.